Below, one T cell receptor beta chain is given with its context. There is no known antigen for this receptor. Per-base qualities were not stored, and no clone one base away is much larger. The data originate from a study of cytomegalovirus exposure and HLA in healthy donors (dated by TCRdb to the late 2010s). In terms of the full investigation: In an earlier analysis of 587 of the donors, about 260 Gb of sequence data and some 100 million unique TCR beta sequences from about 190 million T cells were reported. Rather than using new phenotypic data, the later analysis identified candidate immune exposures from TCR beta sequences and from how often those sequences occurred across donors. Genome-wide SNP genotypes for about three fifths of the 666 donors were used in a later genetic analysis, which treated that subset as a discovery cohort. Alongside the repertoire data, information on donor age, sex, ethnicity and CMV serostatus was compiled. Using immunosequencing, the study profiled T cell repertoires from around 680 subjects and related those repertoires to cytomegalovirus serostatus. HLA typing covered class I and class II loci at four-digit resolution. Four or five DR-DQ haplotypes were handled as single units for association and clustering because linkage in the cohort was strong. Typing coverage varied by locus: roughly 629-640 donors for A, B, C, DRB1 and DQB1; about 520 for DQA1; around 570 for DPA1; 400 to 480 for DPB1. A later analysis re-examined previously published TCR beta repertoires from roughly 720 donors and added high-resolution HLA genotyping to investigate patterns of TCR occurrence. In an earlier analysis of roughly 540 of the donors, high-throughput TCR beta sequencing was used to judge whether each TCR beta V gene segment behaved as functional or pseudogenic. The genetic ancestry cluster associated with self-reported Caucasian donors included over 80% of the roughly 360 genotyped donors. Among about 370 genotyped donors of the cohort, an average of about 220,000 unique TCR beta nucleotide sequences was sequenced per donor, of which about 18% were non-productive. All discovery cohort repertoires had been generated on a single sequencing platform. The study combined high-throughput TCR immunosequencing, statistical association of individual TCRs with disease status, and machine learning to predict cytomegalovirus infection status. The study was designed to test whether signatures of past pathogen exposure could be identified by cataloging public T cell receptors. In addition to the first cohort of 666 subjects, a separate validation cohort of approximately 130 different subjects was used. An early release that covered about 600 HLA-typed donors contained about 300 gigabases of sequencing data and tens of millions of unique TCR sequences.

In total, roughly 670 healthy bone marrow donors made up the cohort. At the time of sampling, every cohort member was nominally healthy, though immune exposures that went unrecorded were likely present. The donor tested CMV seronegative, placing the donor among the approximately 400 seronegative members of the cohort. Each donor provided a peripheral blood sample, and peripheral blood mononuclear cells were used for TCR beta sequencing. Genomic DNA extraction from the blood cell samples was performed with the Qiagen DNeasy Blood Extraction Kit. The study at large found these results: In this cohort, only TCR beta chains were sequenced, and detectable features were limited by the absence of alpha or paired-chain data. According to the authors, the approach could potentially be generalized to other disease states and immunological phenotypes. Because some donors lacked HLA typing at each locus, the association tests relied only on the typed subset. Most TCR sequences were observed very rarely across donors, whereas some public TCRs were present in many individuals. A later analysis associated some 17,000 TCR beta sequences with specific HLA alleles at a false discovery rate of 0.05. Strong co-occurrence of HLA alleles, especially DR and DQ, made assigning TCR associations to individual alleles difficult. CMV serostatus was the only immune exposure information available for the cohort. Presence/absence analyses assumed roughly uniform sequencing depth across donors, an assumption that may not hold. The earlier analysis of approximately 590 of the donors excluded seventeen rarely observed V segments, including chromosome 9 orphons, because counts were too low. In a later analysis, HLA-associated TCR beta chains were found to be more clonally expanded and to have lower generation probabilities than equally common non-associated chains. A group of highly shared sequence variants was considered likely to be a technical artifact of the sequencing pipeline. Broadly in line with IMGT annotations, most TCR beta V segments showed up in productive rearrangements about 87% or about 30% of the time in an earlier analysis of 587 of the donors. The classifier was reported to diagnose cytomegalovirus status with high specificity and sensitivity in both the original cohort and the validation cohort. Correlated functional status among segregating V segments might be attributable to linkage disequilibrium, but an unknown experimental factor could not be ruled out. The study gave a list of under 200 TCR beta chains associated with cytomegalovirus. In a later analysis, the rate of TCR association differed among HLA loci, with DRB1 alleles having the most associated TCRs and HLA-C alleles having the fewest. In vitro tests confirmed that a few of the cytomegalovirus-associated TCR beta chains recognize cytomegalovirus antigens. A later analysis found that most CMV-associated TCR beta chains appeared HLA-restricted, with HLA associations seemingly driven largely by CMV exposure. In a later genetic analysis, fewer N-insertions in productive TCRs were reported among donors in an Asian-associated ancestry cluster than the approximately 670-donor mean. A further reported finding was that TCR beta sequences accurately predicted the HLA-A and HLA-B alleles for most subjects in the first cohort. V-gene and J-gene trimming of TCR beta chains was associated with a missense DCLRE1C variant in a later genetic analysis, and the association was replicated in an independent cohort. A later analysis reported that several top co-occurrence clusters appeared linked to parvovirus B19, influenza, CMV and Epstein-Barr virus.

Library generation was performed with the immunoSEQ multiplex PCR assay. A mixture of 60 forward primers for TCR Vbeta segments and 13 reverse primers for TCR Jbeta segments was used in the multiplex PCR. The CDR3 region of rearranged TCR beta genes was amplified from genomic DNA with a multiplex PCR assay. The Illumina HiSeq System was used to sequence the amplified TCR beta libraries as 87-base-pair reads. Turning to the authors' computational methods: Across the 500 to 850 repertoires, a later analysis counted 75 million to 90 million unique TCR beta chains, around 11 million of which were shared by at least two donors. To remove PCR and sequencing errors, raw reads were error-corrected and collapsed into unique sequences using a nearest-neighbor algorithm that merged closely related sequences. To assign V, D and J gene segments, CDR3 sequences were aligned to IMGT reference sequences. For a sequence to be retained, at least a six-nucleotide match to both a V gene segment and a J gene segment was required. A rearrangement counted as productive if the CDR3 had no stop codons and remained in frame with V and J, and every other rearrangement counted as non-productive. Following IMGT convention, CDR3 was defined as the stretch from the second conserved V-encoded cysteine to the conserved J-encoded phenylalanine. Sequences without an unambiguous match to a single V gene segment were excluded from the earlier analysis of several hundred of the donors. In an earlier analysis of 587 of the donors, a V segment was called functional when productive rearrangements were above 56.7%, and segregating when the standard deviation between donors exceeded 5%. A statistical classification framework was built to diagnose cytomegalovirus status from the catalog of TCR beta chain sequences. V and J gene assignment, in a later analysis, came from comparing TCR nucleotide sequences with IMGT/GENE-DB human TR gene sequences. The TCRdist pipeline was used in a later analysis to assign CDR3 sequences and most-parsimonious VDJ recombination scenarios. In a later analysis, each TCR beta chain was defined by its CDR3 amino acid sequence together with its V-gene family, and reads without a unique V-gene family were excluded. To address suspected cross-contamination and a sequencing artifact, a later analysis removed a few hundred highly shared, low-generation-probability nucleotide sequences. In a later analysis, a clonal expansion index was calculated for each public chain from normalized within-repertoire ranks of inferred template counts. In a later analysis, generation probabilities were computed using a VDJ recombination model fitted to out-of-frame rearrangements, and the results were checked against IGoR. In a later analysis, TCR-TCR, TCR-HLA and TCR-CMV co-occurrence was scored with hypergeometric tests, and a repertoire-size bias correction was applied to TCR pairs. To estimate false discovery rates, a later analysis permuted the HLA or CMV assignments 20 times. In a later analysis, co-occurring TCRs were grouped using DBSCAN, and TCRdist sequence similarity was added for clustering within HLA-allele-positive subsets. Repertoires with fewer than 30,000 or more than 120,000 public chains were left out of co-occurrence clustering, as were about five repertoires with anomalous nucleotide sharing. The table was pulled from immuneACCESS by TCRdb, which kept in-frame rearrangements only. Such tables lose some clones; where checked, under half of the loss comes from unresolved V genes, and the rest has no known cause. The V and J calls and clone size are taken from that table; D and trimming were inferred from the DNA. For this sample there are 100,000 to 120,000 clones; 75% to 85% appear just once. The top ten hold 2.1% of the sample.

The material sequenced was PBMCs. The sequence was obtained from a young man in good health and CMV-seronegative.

The CDR3: CATSRGTGGAGETQYF. The DNA is as follows: TGTGCCACCAGCAGGGGGACAGGGGGCGCCGGGGAGACCCAGTACTTC. Recombination connected TRBV15 to TRBJ2-5; the central 12 bases match TRBD1. CDR1 and CDR2 are read off the germline V gene (reference sequence) as LNHNV and YYDKDF. The CDR3 measures 16 amino acids from cysteine to phenylalanine. Just the 48-base CDR3 DNA is kept, in frame starting at base 1. V and J are trimmed by 3 bases and 5 bases, and the gene matches miss 7 bases of the junction. Where the CDR3 stops, the reference TRBV15 and TRBJ2-5 genes take over; the full variable domain is DAMVIQNPRYQVTQFGKPVTLSCSQTLNHNVMYWYQQKSSQAPKLLFHYYDKDFNNEADTPDNFQSRRPNTSFCFLDIRSPGLGDTAMYLCATSRGTGGAGETQYFGPGTRLLVL.